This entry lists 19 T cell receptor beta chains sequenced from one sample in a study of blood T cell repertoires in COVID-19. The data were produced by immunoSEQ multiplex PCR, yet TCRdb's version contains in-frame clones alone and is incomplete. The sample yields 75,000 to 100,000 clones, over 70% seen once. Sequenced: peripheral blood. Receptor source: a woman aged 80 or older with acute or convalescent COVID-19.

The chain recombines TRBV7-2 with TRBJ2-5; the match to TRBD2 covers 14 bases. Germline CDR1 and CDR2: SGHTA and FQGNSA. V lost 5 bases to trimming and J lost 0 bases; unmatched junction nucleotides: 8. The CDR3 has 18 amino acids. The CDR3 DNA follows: TGTGCCAGCAGCACCCGACTAGCGGGGGGGCCGTACCAAGAGACCCAGTACTTC. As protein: CASSTRLAGGPYQETQYF.

This chain's CDR3 is CASRQNRVRTEAFF. CDR3 bases: TGTGCCAGCAGACAGAACAGGGTCAGGACTGAAGCTTTCTTT. The chain recombines TRBV11-2 with TRBJ1-1, with D possibly TRBD1 on 6 matching bases. CDR1 and CDR2 from the germline V gene are SGHAT and FQNNGV. The V end lost 6 bases, the J end lost 5 bases, and 16 bases lay between the germline ends. The CDR3 runs to 14 residues.

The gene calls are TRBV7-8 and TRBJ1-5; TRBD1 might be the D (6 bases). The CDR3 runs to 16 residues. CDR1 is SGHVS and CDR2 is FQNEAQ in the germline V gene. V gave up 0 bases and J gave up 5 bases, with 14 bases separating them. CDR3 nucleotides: TGTGCCAGCAGCTTAGCTAACAGGGAATCATATCAGCCCCAGCATTTT. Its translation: CASSLANRESYQPQHF.

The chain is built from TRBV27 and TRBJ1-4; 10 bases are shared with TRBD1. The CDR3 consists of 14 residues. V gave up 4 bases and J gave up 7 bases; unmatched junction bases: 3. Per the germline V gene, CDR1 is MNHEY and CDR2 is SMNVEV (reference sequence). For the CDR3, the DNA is TGTGCCAGCAGTTCCCGGGACAGGGGTGAAAAACTGTTTTTT. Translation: CASSSRDRGEKLFF. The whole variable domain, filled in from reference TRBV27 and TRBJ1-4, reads EAQVTQNPRYLITVTGKKLTVTCSQNMNHEYMSWYRQDPGLGLRQIYYSMNVEVTDKGDVPEGYKVSRKEKRNFPLILESPSPNQTSLYFCASSSRDRGEKLFFGSGTQLSVL.

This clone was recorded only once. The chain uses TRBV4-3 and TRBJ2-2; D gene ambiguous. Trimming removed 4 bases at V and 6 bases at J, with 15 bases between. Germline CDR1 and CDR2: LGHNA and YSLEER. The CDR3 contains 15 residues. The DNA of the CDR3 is TGCGCCAGCAGCCGGAGCTCGAAGGTCCCCGGGGAGCTGTTTTTT. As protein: CASSRSSKVPGELFF.

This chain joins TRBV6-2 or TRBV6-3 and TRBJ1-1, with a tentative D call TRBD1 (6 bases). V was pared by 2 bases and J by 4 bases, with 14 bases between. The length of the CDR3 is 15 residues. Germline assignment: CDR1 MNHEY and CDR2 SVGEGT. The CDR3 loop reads CASSYHNTGTTEAFF. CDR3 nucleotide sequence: TGTGCCAGCAGTTACCATAACACAGGGACCACTGAAGCTTTCTTT.

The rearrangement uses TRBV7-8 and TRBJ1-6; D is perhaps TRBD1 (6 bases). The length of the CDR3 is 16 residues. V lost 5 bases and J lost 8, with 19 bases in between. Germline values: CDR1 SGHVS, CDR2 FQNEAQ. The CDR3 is CASSPRQLGAYSPLHF. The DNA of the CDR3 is TGTGCCAGCAGCCCGAGACAATTGGGGGCATATTCACCCCTCCACTTT.

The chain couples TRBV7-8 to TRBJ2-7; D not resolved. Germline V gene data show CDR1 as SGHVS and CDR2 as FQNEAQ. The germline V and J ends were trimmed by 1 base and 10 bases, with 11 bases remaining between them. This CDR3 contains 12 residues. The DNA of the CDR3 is TGTGCCAGCAGCTTAGAAAGGAGAAACCAGTACTTC. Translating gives CASSLERRNQYF.

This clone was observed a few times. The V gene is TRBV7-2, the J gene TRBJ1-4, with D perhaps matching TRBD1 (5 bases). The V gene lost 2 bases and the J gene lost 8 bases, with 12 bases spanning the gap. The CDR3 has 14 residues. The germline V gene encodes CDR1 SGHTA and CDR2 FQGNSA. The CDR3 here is CASSLRGTVEKLFF. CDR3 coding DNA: TGTGCCAGCAGCTTAAGAGGGACTGTCGAAAAACTGTTTTTT.

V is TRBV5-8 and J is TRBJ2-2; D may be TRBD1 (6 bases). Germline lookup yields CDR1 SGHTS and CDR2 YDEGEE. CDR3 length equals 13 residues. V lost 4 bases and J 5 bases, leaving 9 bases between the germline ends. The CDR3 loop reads CASSPQGTGELFF. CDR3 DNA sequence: TGTGCCAGCAGCCCTCAGGGGACCGGGGAGCTGTTTTTT. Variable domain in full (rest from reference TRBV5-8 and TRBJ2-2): EAGVTQSPTHLIKTRGQQATLRCSPISGHTSVYWYQQALGLGLQFLLWYDEGEERNRGNFPPRFSGRQFPNYSSELNVNALELEDSALYLCASSPQGTGELFFGEGSRLTVL.

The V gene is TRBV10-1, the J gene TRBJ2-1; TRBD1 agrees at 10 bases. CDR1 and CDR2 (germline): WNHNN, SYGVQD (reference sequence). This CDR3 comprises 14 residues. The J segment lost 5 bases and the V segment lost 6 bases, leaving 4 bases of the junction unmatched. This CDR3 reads CASSRDRGDNEQFF. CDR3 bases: TGCGCCAGCAGCCGGGACAGGGGAGACAATGAGCAGTTCTTC.

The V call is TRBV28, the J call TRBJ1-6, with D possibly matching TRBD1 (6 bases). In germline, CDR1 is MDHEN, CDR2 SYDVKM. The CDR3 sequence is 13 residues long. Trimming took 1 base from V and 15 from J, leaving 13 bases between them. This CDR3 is CASSLSGTRLLHF. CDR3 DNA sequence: TGTGCCAGCAGTTTATCCGGGACACGTCTCCTCCACTTT.

The CDR3: CASSPGQLNEKLFF. The CDR3 DNA follows: TGTGCCAGCAGCCCGGGACAACTTAATGAAAAACTGTTTTTT. The V call is TRBV7-9, the J call TRBJ1-4, with a weak D call TRBD1 (6 bases). CDR3 length: 14 amino acids. The V and J ends lost 5 bases and 4 bases respectively, with 11 bases between them. Looked up from germline, CDR1 is SEHNR and CDR2 is FQNEAQ (reference sequence).

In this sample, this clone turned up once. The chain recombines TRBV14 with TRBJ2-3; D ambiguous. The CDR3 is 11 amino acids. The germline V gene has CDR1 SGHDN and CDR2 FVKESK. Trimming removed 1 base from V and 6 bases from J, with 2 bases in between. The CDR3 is CASSQADTQYF. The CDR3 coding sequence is TGTGCCAGCAGCCAAGCTGATACGCAGTATTTT.

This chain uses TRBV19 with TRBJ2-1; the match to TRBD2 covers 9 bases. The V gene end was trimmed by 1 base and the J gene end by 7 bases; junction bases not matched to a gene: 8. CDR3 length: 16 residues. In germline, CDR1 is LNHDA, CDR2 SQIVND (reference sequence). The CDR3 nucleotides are TGTGCCAGTAGTATAGGCCGGCGGGGGGGCGGTAATGAGCAGTTCTTC. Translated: CASSIGRRGGGNEQFF.

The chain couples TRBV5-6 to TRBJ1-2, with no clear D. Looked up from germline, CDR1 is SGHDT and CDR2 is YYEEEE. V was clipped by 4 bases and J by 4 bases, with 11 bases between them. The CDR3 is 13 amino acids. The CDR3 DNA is TGTGCCAGCAGCCCGGGGTATTTCTATGGCTACACCTTC. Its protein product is CASSPGYFYGYTF.

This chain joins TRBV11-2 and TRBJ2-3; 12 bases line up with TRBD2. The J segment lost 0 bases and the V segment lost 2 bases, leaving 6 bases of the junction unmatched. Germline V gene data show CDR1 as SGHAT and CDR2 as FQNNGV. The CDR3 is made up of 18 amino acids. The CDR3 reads CASSLRTSGATSTDTQYF. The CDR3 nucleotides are TGTGCCAGCAGCTTAAGGACTAGCGGGGCCACGAGCACAGATACGCAGTATTTT.

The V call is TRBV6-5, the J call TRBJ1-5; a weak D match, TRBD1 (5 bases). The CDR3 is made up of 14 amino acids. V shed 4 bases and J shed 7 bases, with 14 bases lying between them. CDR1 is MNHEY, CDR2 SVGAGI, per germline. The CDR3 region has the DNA TGTGCCAGCAGTTCGGGGGATCTTGTCCAGCCCCAGCATTTT. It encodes CASSSGDLVQPQHF.

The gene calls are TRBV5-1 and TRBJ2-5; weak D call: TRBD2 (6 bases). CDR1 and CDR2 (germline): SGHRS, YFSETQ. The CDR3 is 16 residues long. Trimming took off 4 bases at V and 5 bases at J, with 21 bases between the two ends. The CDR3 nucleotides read TGCGCCAGCAGCGAATCTGTTGGGGGAGGCGTGGAGACCCAGTACTTC. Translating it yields CASSESVGGGVETQYF.